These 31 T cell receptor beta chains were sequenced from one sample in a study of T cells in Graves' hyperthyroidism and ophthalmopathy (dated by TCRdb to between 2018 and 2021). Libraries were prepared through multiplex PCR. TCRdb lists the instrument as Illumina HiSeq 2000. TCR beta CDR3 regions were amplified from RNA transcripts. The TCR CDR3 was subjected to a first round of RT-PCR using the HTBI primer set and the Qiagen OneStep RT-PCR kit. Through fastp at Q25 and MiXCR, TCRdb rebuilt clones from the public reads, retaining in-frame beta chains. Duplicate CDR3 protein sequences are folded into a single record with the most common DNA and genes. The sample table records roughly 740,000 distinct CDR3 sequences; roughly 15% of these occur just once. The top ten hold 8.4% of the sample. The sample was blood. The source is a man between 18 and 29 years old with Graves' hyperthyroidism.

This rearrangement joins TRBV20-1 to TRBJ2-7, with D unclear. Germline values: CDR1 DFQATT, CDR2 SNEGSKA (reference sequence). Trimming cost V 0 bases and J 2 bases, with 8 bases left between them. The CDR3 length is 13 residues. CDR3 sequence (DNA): TGCAGTGCTAGAGATCCGGCAACCTACGAGCAGTACTTC. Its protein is CSARDPATYEQYF.

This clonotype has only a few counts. The CDR3 DNA reads as TGTGCCAGCAGCCAAGATGGAGTTGGCAGTAATTCACCCCTCCACTTT. Residues: CASSQDGVGSNSPLHF. This rearrangement joins TRBV14 to TRBJ1-6; D unresolved. Germline V lookup: CDR1 SGHDN, CDR2 FVKESK. The CDR3 has 16 residues. Trimming stripped 0 bases from V and 6 bases from J, with 12 bases between.

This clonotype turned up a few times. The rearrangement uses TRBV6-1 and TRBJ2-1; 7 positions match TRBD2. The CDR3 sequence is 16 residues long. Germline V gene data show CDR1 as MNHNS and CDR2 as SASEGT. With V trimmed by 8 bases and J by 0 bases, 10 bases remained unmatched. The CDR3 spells CASAVGAGPSYNEQFF. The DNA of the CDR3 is TGTGCCAGCGCTGTAGGAGCGGGACCCTCCTACAATGAGCAGTTCTTC.

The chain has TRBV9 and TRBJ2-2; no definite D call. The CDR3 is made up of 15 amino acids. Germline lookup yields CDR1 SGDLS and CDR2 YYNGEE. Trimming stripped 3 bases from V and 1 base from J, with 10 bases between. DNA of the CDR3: TGTGCCAGCAGCGATATCCAAATGAACACCGGGGAGCTGTTTTTT. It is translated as CASSDIQMNTGELFF.

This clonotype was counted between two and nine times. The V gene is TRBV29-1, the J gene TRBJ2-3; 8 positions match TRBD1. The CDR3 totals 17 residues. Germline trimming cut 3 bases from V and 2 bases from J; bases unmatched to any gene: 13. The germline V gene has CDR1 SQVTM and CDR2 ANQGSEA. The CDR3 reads CSVDLLTGAQPTDTQYF. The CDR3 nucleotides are TGCAGCGTTGACTTACTGACAGGGGCCCAACCCACAGATACGCAGTATTTT.

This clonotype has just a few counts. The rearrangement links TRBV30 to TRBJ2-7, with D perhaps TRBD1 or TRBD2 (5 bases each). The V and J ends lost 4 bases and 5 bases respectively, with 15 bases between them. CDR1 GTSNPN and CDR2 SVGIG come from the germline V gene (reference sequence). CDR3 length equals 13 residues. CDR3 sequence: CAWTEGIGNEQYF. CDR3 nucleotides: TGTGCCTGGACCGAGGGGATCGGAAACGAGCAGTACTTC.

CDR3 coding DNA: TGTGCCAGCAGTGAGTCCGTTAGGAGCGGGGAGCTGTTTTTT. The encoded protein is CASSESVRSGELFF. The V gene is TRBV6-1, the J gene TRBJ2-2, with D unclear. V lost 3 bases, J lost 7 bases, and 12 bases lay in between. CDR3 size: 14 residues. Germline assignment: CDR1 MNHNS and CDR2 SASEGT.

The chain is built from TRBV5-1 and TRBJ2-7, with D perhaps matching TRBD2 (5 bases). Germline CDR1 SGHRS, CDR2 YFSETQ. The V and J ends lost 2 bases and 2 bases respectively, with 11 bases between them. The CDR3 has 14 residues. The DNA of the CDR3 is TGCGCCAGCAGCTTCTCCAGCGGCCCCTACGAGCAGTACTTC. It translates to CASSFSSGPYEQYF.

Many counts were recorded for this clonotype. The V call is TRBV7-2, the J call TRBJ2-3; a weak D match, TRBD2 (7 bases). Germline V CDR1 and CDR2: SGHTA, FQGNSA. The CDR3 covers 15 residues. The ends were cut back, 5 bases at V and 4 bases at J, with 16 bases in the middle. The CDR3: CASSTLGGASDTQYF. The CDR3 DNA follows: TGTGCCAGCAGCACTCTGGGGGGGGCGTCAGATACGCAGTATTTT.

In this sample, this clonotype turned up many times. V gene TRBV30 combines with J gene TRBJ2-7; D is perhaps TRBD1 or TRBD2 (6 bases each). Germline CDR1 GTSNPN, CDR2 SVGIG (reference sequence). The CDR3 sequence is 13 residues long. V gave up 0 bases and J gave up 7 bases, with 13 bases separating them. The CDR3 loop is CAWSVFGGGEQYF. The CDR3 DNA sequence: TGTGCCTGGAGTGTTTTTGGAGGGGGTGAGCAGTACTTC.

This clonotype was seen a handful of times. The CDR3 sequence: CASSRLRDRGRVGYTF. The CDR3 DNA sequence: TGTGCCAGCAGTCGCCTTAGGGACAGGGGGCGAGTTGGCTACACCTTC. The rearrangement uses TRBV7-9 and TRBJ1-2; 12 bases match TRBD1. Germline trimming cut 6 bases from V and 7 bases from J; bases unmatched to any gene: 12. Germline V lookup: CDR1 SEHNR, CDR2 FQNEAQ (reference sequence). The CDR3 runs to 16 residues.

CDR3 DNA sequence: TGCAGTGCTCCTCCGGGGGAGAGGAGGAAACCCGTCGCTCGGCCCCAGAGGAATGGCTACACCTTC. Amino acid sequence: CSAPPGERRKPVARPQRNGYTF. The chain carries TRBV20-1 and TRBJ1-2, with a weak D call TRBD1 (5 bases). Trimming stripped 5 bases from V and 6 bases from J, with 43 bases between. The CDR3 is 22 residues long. The germline gives CDR1 DFQATT, CDR2 SNEGSKA (reference sequence).

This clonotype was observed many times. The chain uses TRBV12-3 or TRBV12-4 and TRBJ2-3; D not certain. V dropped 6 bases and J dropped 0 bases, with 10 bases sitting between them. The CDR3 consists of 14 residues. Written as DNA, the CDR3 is TGTGCCAGCAGAGAAGGGCCAAGCACAGATACGCAGTATTTT. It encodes CASREGPSTDTQYF.

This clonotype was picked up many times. The CDR3 here is CASRPAGTGGNIQYF. CDR3 bases: TGTGCCAGCAGGCCCGCAGGGACTGGGGGGAACATTCAGTACTTC. The chain recombines TRBV12-3 or TRBV12-4 with TRBJ2-4, with D possibly matching TRBD2 (6 bases). The CDR3 consists of 15 residues. V was cut by 6 bases and J by 7 bases, with 19 bases left in between.

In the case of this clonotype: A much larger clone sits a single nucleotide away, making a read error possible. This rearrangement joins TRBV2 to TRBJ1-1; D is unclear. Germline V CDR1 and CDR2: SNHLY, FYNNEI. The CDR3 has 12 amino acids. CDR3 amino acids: CANSGLGGEAFF. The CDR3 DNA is TGTGCCAACAGTGGGCTGGGCGGGGAAGCTTTCTTT.

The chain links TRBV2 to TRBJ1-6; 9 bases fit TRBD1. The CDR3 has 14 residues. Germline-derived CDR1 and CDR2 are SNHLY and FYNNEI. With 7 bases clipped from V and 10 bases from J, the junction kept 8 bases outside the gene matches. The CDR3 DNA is TGTGCCAGCAAGCGACAGGGGGTTTGGTCACCCCTCCACTTT. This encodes CASKRQGVWSPLHF. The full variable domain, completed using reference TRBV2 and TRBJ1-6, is EPEVTQTPSHQVTQMGQEVILRCVPISNHLYFYWYRQILGQKVEFLVSFYNNEISEKSEIFDDQFSVERPDGSNFTLKIRSTKLEDSAMYFCASKRQGVWSPLHFGNGTRLTVT.

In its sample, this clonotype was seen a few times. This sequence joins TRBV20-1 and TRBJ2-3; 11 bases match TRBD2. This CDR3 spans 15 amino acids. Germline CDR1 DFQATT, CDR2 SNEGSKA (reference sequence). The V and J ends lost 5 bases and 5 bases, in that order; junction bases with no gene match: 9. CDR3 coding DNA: TGCAGTGCTCCCACGGGACTAGCGGCACTAGATACGCAGTATTTT. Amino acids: CSAPTGLAALDTQYF.

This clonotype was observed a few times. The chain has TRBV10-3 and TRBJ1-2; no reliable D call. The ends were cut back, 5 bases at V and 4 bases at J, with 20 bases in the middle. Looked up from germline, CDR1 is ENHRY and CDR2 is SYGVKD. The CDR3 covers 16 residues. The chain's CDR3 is CAISINPVGESYGYTF. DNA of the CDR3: TGTGCCATCAGTATCAACCCGGTCGGCGAGAGCTATGGCTACACCTTC.

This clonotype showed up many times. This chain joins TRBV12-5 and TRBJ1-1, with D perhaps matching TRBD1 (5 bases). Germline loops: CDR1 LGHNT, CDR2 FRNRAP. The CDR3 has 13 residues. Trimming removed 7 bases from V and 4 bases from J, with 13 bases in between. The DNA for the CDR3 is TGTGCTAGTGTTCCGGGGCCCGGCACTGAAGCTTTCTTT. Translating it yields CASVPGPGTEAFF.

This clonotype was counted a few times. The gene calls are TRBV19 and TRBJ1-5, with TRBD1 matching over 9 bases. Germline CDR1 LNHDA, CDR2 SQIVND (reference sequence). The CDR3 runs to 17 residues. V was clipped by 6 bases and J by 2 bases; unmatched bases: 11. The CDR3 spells CASRGRTGDGGNQPQHF. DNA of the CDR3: TGTGCCAGTAGGGGCCGGACAGGGGATGGGGGCAATCAGCCCCAGCATTTT. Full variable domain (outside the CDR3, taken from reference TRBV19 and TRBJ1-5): DGGITQSPKYLFRKEGQNVTLSCEQNLNHDAMYWYRQDPGQGLRLIYYSQIVNDFQKGDIAEGYSVSREKKESFPLTVTSAQKNPTAFYLCASRGRTGDGGNQPQHFGDGTRLSIL.

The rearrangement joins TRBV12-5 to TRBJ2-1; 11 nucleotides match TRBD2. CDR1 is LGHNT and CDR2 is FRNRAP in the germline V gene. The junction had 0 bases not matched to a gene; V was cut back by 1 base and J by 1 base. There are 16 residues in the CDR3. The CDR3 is CASGLGLAGSYNEQFF. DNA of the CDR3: TGTGCTAGTGGTTTGGGACTAGCGGGGTCCTACAATGAGCAGTTCTTC.

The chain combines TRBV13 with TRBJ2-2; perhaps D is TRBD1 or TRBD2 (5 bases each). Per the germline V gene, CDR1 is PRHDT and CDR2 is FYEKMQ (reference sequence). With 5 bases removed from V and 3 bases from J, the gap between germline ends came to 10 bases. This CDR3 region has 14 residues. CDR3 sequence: CASSLREHTGELFF. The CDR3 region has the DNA TGTGCCAGCAGCCTCAGGGAGCACACCGGGGAGCTGTTTTTT.

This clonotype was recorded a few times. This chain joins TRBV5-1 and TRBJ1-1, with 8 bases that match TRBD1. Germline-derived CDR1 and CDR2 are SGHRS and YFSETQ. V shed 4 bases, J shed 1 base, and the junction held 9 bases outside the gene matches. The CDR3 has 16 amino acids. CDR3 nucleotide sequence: TGCGCCAGCAGCCTGGCGACAGGGGTTACGAACACTGAAGCTTTCTTT. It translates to CASSLATGVTNTEAFF.

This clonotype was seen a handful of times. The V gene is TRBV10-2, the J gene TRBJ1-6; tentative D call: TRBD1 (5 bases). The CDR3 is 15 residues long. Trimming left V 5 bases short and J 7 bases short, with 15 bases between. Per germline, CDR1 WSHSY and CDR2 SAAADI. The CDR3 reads CASSPQTPGNSPLHF. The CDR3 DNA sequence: TGCGCCAGCAGTCCCCAAACACCAGGGAATTCACCCCTCCACTTT.

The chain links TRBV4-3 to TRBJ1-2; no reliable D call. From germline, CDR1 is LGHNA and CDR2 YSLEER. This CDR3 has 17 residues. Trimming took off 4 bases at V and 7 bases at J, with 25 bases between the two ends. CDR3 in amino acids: CASSRLGPDGVDSGYTF. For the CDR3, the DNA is TGCGCCAGCAGCCGCTTAGGGCCCGACGGGGTAGACTCTGGCTACACCTTC.

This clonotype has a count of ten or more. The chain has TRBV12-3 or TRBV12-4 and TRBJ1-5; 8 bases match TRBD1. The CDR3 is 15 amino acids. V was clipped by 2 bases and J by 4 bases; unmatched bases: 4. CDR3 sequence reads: CASSLSRGLNQPQHF. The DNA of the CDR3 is TGTGCCAGCAGTTTAAGCAGGGGGCTAAATCAGCCCCAGCATTTT.

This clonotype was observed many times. CDR3 sequence (DNA): TGTGCCAGTTGGGGTTTATCGAACACCGGGGAGCTGTTTTTT. This encodes CASWGLSNTGELFF. The V and J genes are TRBV18 and TRBJ2-2; D call uncertain. Germline CDR1 and CDR2: KGHSH and LQKENI. Trimming removed 9 bases from V and 0 bases from J, with 11 bases in between. The CDR3 totals 14 residues.

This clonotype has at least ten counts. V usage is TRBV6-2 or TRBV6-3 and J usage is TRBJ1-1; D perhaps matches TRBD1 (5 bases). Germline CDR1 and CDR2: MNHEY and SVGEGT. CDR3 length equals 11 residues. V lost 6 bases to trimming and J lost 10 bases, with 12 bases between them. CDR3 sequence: CASRVEGRAFF. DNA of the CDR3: TGTGCCAGCAGGGTAGAGGGACGAGCTTTCTTT.

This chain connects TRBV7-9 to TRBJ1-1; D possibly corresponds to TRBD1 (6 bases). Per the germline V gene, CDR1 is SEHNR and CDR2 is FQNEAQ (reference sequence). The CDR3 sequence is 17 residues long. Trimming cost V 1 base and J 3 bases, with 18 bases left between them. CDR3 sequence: CASSLDRQTGADTEAFF. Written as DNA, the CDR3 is TGTGCCAGCAGCTTAGACCGCCAAACGGGGGCAGACACTGAAGCTTTCTTT.

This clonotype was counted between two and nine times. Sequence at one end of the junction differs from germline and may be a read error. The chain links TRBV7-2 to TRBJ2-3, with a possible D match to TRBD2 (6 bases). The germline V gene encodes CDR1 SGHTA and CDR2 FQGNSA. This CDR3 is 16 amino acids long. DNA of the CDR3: TGTGCCAGCAGCCTCCTTGGGGCGGGAACCACAAATACGCAGTATTTT. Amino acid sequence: CASSLLGAGTTNTQYF.

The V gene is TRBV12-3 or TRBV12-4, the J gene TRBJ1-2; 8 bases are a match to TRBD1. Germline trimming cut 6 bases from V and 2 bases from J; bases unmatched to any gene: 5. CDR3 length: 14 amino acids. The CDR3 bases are TGTGCCAGCAGCGCGACAGGGGTCAACTATGGCTACACCTTC. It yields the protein CASSATGVNYGYTF.